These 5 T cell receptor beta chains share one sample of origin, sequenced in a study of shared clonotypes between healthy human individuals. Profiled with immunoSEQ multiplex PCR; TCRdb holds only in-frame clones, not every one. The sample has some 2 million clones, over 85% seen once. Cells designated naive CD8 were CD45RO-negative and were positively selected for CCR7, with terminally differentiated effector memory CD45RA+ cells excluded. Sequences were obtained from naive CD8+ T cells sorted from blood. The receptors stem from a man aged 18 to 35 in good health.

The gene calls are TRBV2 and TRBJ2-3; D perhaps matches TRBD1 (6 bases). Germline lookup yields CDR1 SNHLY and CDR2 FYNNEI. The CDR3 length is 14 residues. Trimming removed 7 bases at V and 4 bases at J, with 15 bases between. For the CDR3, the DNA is TGTGCCAGCACCTGGACAGTGGTTGCAGATACGCAGTATTTT. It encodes CASTWTVVADTQYF.

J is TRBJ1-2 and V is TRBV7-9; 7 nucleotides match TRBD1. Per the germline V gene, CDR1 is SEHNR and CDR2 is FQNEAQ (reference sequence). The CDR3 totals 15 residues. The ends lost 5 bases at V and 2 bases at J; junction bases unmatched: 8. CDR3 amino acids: CASSATDRENYGYTF. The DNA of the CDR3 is TGTGCCAGCAGCGCCACCGACAGGGAAAACTATGGCTACACCTTC.

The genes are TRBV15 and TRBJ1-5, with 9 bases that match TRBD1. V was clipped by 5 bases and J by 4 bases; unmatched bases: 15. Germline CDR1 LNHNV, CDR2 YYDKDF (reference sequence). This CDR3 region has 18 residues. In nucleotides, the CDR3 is TGTGCCACCAGCGCAGCCGTAACCGGGACAGGGAGGAATCAGCCCCAGCATTTT. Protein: CATSAAVTGTGRNQPQHF.

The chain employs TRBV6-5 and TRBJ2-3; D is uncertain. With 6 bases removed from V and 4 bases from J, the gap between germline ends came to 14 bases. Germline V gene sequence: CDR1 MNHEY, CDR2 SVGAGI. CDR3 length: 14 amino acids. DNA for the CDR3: TGTGCCAGCAGCTACCTGGGCCCCTCAGATACGCAGTATTTT. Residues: CASSYLGPSDTQYF.

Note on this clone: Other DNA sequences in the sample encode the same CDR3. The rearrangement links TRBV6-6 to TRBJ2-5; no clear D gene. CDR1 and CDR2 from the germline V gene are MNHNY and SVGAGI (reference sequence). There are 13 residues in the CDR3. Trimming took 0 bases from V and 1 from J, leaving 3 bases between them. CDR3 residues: CASSYSGQETQYF. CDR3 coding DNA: TGTGCCAGCAGTTACTCCGGCCAAGAGACCCAGTACTTC.